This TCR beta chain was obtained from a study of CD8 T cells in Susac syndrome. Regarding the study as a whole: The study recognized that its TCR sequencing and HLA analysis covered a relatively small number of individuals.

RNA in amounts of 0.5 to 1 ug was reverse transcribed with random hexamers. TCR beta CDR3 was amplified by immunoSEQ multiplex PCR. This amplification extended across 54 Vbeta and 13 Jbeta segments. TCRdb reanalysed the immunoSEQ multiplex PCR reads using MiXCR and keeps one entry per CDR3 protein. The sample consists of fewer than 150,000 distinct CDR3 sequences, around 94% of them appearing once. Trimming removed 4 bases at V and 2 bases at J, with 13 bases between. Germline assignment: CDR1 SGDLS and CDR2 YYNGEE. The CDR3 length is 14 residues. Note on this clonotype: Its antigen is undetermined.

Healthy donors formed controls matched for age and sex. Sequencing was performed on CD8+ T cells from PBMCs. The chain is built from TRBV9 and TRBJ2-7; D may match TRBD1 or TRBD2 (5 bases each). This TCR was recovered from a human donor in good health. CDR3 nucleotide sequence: TGTGCCAGCAGCCCGAGTGTGGGGGCCTACGAGCAGTACTTC. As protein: CASSPSVGAYEQYF.